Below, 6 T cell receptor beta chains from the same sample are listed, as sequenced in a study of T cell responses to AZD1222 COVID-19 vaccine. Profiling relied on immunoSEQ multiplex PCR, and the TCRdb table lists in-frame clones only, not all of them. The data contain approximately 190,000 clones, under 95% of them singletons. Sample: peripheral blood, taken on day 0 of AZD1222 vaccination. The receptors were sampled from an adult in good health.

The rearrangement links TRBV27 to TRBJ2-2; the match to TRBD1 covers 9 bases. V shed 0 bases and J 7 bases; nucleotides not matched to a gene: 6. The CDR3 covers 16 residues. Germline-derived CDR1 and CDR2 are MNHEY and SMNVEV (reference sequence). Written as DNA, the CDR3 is TGTGCCAGCAGTTTATCGATGGGACAGGGTATCGGGGAGCTGTTTTTT. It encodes CASSLSMGQGIGELFF.

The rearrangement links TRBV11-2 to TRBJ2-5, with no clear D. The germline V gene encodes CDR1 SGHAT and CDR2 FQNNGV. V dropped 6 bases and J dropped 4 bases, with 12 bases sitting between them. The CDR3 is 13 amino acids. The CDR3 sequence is CASSSRLGETQYF. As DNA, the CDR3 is TGTGCCAGCAGTTCTCGCCTGGGAGAGACCCAGTACTTC.

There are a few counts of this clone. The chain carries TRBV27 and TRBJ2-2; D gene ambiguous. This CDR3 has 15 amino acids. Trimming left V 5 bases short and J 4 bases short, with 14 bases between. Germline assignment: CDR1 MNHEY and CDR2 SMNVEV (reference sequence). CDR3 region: CASSSRSAPTGELFF. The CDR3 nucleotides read TGTGCCAGCAGTAGCCGGTCGGCGCCCACCGGGGAGCTGTTTTTT.

This CDR3 is CATSDLQRGSTDTQYF. CDR3 DNA sequence: TGTGCCACCAGTGATTTGCAACGCGGGAGCACAGATACGCAGTATTTT. The J gene is TRBJ2-3, the V gene TRBV24-1; weak D call: TRBD2 (5 bases). In germline, CDR1 is KGHDR, CDR2 SFDVKD. The CDR3 length is 16 residues. Deletions cut 0 bases from V and 0 bases from J, with 9 bases between.

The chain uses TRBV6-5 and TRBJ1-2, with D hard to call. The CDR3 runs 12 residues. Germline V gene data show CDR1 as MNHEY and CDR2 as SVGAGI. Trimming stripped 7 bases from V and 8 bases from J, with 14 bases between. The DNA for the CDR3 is TGTGCCAGCAAGGACCTGGCGGGGGGCTACACCTTC. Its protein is CASKDLAGGYTF.

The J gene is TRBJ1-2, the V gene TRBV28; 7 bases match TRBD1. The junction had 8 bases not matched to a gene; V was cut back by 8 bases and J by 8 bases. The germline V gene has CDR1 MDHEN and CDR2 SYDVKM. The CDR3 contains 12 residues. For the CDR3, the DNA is TGTGCCAGCCGAGGACAGGCTAGAGGCTACACCTTC. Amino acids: CASRGQARGYTF.